This TCR beta chain was documented in a study of shared clonotypes between healthy human individuals. For the study at large: CD8 memory received one plate per donor, CD8 naive two, CD4 memory three and CD4 naive three. Study-wide findings and caveats: Generation probabilities were higher for clonotypes shared across all four sorted-subset donors than for unshared ones.

The test was conducted at deep level. Each subset's genomic DNA was shared equally among a number of immunoSEQ plates. The protocol was immunoSEQ multiplex PCR, while the TCRdb copy is restricted to in-frame clones and leaves out a portion. The sample contains millions of clones, about 95% of which appear only once. As concerns this clone: Its target is not known.

As defined, naive CD8 cells were CD45RO-negative and positively selected for CCR7, with terminally differentiated effector memory CD45RA+ cells excluded. Germline V CDR1 and CDR2: SGHVS, FNYEAQ. Trimming pared 6 bases from V and 2 bases from J, leaving 13 bases between. This CDR3 has 14 amino acids. Material for sequencing was naive CD8+ T cells sorted from blood. The rearrangement uses TRBV7-6 and TRBJ1-1; D not certain. The TCR was taken from a man aged 18 to 30 in good health. In nucleotides, the CDR3 is TGTGCCAGCAGTTACACTCCAGGTAACACTGAAGCTTTCTTT. It specifies CASSYTPGNTEAFF.